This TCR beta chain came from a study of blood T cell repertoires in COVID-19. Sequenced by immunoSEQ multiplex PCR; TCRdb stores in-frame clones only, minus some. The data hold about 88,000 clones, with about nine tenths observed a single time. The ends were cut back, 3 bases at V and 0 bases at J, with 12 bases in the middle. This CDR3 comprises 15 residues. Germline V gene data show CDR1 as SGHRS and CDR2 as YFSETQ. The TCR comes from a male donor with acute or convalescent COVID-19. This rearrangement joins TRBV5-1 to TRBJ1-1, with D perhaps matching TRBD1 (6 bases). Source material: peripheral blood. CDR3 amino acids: CASSWNGQMNTEAFF. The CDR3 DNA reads TGCGCCAGCAGCTGGAATGGACAGATGAACACTGAAGCTTTCTTT. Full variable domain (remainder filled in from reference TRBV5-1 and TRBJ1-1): KAGVTQTPRYLIKTRGQQVTLSCSPISGHRSVSWYQQTPGQGLQFLFEYFSETQRNKGNFPGRFSGRQFSNSRSEMNVSTLELGDSALYLCASSWNGQMNTEAFFGQGTRLTVV.